These 27 T cell receptor beta chains share one sample of origin, sequenced in a study of neurological immune-mediated disorders. TCRdb re-analysed the 5' RACE reads in MiXCR, keeping a single row per CDR3 protein. The table records tens of thousands of distinct CDR3 sequences, 1.9% of them present only once. The sample comprised PBMCs. These receptor sequences come from a woman aged 40-49 years with multiple sclerosis.

This clonotype was observed at least ten times. This chain links TRBV20-1 with TRBJ1-2; TRBD1 might be the D (5 bases). V dropped 3 bases and J dropped 7 bases, with 15 bases sitting between them. The CDR3 has 13 amino acids. Germline assignment: CDR1 DFQATT and CDR2 SNEGSKA (reference sequence). Here the CDR3 reads CSASPGTRSGYTF. The CDR3 coding sequence is TGCAGTGCTAGTCCCGGGACGAGGTCTGGCTACACCTTC.

This clonotype was recorded at least ten times. The rearrangement joins TRBV20-1 to TRBJ2-7; 12 bases are shared with TRBD1. The germline gives CDR1 DFQATT, CDR2 SNEGSKA (reference sequence). The CDR3 is 13 residues long. Trimming took 5 bases from V and 6 from J; bases not matched to a gene: 5. This chain's CDR3 is CSASGTGGFEQYF. For the CDR3, the DNA is TGCAGTGCTTCCGGGACAGGGGGCTTCGAGCAGTACTTC.

This clonotype occurred many times. This chain links TRBV11-2 with TRBJ2-5; TRBD2 might be the D (6 bases). This CDR3 spans 12 amino acids. Per the germline V gene, CDR1 is SGHAT and CDR2 is FQNNGV. V lost 0 bases to trimming and J lost 7 bases, with 6 bases between them. The CDR3 loop reads CASSLDSGTQYF. CDR3 coding DNA: TGTGCCAGCAGCTTAGATAGCGGGACCCAGTACTTC.

This clonotype occurred many times. V is TRBV12-3 or TRBV12-4 and J is TRBJ2-4; D is possibly TRBD1 (6 bases). This CDR3 is 14 amino acids long. With 5 bases removed from V and 0 bases from J, the gap between germline ends came to 8 bases. The CDR3 spells CASSPDRAKNIQYF. In DNA, the CDR3 is TGTGCCAGCAGTCCGGACAGAGCCAAAAACATTCAGTACTTC.

This clonotype has at least ten counts. The CDR3 reads CASSPRGGSENEQFF. As DNA, the CDR3 is TGCGCCAGCAGCCCACGGGGGGGCTCGGAAAATGAGCAGTTCTTC. V gene TRBV5-1 combines with J gene TRBJ2-1, with 8 bases identical to TRBD2. Per the germline V gene, CDR1 is SGHRS and CDR2 is YFSETQ. V dropped 4 bases and J dropped 7; count of bases not matched to a gene: 10. The length of the CDR3 is 15 residues. The full variable domain, its missing parts supplied by reference TRBV5-1 and TRBJ2-1, is KAGVTQTPRYLIKTRGQQVTLSCSPISGHRSVSWYQQTPGQGLQFLFEYFSETQRNKGNFPGRFSGRQFSNSRSEMNVSTLELGDSALYLCASSPRGGSENEQFFGPGTRLTVL.

In its sample, this clonotype was seen many times. The gene calls are TRBV20-1 and TRBJ1-2; no clear D gene. From germline, CDR1 is DFQATT and CDR2 SNEGSKA (reference sequence). V gave up 3 bases and J gave up 7 bases, with 15 bases separating them. The CDR3 runs 13 residues. The CDR3 region is CSASVARASGYTF. CDR3 coding DNA: TGCAGTGCTAGCGTAGCAAGGGCCAGTGGCTACACCTTC.

This clonotype was found many times. The chain has TRBV15 and TRBJ2-2, with D unclear. V lost 1 base, J lost 2 bases, and 8 bases lay in between. Per the germline V gene, CDR1 is LNHNV and CDR2 is YYDKDF (reference sequence). The CDR3 contains 15 residues. The CDR3 here is CATSRAGRNTGELFF. The CDR3, as DNA: TGTGCCACCAGCAGAGCCGGGCGTAACACCGGGGAGCTGTTTTTT. Variable domain in full (rest from reference TRBV15 and TRBJ2-2): DAMVIQNPRYQVTQFGKPVTLSCSQTLNHNVMYWYQQKSSQAPKLLFHYYDKDFNNEADTPDNFQSRRPNTSFCFLDIRSPGLGDTAMYLCATSRAGRNTGELFFGEGSRLTVL.

This clonotype was observed many times. In DNA form, the CDR3 reads TGTGCCAGCAGCCCGGGGGGGCCACACAATGAGCAGTTCTTC. The encoded protein is CASSPGGPHNEQFF. The genes are TRBV13 and TRBJ2-1, with 8 bases identical to TRBD2. The trim removed 5 bases at V and 5 bases at J, leaving 5 bases unmatched. The CDR3 runs 14 residues. Germline loops: CDR1 PRHDT, CDR2 FYEKMQ (reference sequence).

This clonotype was counted ten times or more. V and J are TRBV5-1 and TRBJ1-2; 8 bases map to TRBD1. CDR1 and CDR2 (germline): SGHRS, YFSETQ. CDR3 size: 15 residues. After removal of 4 bases from V and 8 bases from J, the junction contained 13 bases not matched to a gene. CDR3 loop: CASSTGTGLARGYTF. Written as DNA, the CDR3 is TGCGCCAGCAGCACCGGGACAGGCTTAGCACGCGGCTACACCTTC.

This clonotype was detected ten times or more. The chain uses TRBV20-1 and TRBJ2-3; 9 bases map to TRBD2. This CDR3 spans 15 amino acids. Looked up from germline, CDR1 is DFQATT and CDR2 is SNEGSKA (reference sequence). Trimming cost V 5 bases and J 1 base; bases outside gene matches: 7. The CDR3 DNA reads as TGCAGTGCTCGCGGGGGGGTGATACGCACAGATACGCAGTATTTT. Its translation is CSARGGVIRTDTQYF.

This clonotype was detected many times. The rearrangement links TRBV10-3 to TRBJ2-7; a possible D gene is TRBD2 (5 bases). The CDR3 covers 15 residues. From germline, CDR1 is ENHRY and CDR2 SYGVKD. The V end lost 10 bases, the J end lost 0 bases, and 19 bases lay between the germline ends. CDR3 coding DNA: TGTGCCACCCTGTCCGGGGAAGCGATCTCCTACGAGCAGTACTTC. Its translation: CATLSGEAISYEQYF.

This clonotype was observed at least ten times. The gene calls are TRBV7-9 and TRBJ1-4, with D hard to call. The germline CDR1 and CDR2 sequences are SEHNR and FQNEAQ (reference sequence). The CDR3 runs 13 residues. Trimming removed 7 bases from V and 10 bases from J, with 16 bases in between. The chain's CDR3 is CASTQAGVGKLFF. The CDR3 DNA reads TGTGCCAGCACCCAAGCGGGTGTAGGAAAACTGTTTTTT. Combining the CDR3 with reference TRBV7-9 and TRBJ1-4 gives the whole variable domain DTGVSQNPRHKITKRGQNVTFRCDPISEHNRLYWYRQTLGQGPEFLTYFQNEAQLEKSRLLSDRFSAERPKGSFSTLEIQRTEQGDSAMYLCASTQAGVGKLFFGSGTQLSVL.

This clonotype was counted many times. This sequence joins TRBV5-5 and TRBJ2-1; 10 nucleotides agree with TRBD2. V lost 4 bases, J lost 9 bases, and 22 bases stayed unmatched. The CDR3 covers 19 residues. The germline gives CDR1 SGHKS, CDR2 YYEKEE (reference sequence). CDR3 sequence: CASSRDRPAVSGGLREQFF. The CDR3 coding sequence is TGTGCCAGCAGCCGGGACAGGCCAGCCGTTAGCGGGGGGTTGCGTGAGCAGTTCTTC.

In its sample, this clonotype was seen many times. The chain carries TRBV20-1 and TRBJ1-4; 11 bases fit TRBD1. V was clipped by 1 base and J by 7 bases; unmatched bases: 5. Germline values: CDR1 DFQATT, CDR2 SNEGSKA (reference sequence). The CDR3 runs to 15 residues. The CDR3 DNA sequence: TGCAGTGCTAGAGTATGGGGACAGGGGGGTGAAAAACTGTTTTTT. Its translation is CSARVWGQGGEKLFF.

This clonotype was observed at least ten times. The rearrangement links TRBV20-1 to TRBJ2-2; TRBD1 is a possible D gene (5 bases). V lost 0 bases to trimming and J lost 0 bases, with 11 bases between them. From germline, CDR1 is DFQATT and CDR2 SNEGSKA (reference sequence). The CDR3 extends over 16 amino acids. The CDR3 DNA is TGCAGTGCTAGAGATTACCGACAGACGAACACCGGGGAGCTGTTTTTT. Protein: CSARDYRQTNTGELFF.

This clonotype has at least ten counts. The chain joins TRBV5-8 to TRBJ2-7, with D perhaps TRBD1 or TRBD2 (5 bases each). Germline V gives CDR1 SGHTS, CDR2 YDEGEE. V dropped 3 bases and J dropped 4 bases, with 11 bases sitting between them. The CDR3 runs to 13 residues. CDR3 DNA sequence: TGTGCCAGCAGCTCCGTGAGGGGTTACGAGCAGTACTTC. Amino acid sequence: CASSSVRGYEQYF. The whole variable domain, filled in from reference TRBV5-8 and TRBJ2-7, reads EAGVTQSPTHLIKTRGQQATLRCSPISGHTSVYWYQQALGLGLQFLLWYDEGEERNRGNFPPRFSGRQFPNYSSELNVNALELEDSALYLCASSSVRGYEQYFGPGTRLTVT.

This clonotype was seen repeatedly, ten times or more. The chain couples TRBV5-1 to TRBJ2-5, with unresolved D. The CDR3 loop spans 14 amino acids. CDR1 SGHRS and CDR2 YFSETQ come from the germline V gene. Trimming left V 0 bases short and J 5 bases short, with 11 bases between. The CDR3, as DNA: TGCGCCAGCAGCTTGGGTAACCTCCGGGAGACCCAGTACTTC. Protein product: CASSLGNLRETQYF.

This clonotype was seen at least ten times. V and J are TRBV6-5 and TRBJ1-2, with D maybe TRBD1 (6 bases). CDR1 is MNHEY, CDR2 SVGAGI, per germline. There are 12 residues in the CDR3. Trimming left V 6 bases short and J 2 bases short, with 7 bases between. The CDR3 is CASSDRNYGYTF. CDR3 sequence (DNA): TGTGCCAGCAGCGACAGGAACTATGGCTACACCTTC.

This clonotype was observed many times. This rearrangement joins TRBV5-1 to TRBJ2-3; the D is unclear. Trimming took off 4 bases at V and 5 bases at J, with 11 bases between the two ends. CDR1 is SGHRS and CDR2 is YFSETQ in the germline V gene. The CDR3 contains 13 residues. The CDR3 bases are TGCGCCAGCAGCCCTCAGACGGTAGATACGCAGTATTTT. This gives the protein CASSPQTVDTQYF.

Concerning this clonotype itself: A single base separates this from a much larger clone, so it may be a read error. The V gene is TRBV11-2, the J gene TRBJ1-6; D gene ambiguous. CDR3 length equals 13 residues. The V end was cut by 5 bases, the J end by 6 bases, with 8 bases between. Germline V gene data show CDR1 as SGHAT and CDR2 as FQNNGV. CDR3 sequence (DNA): TGTGCCAGCAGCCCTATGGGTAATTCACCCCTCCACTTT. Protein: CASSPMGNSPLHF.

This clonotype was seen many times. The rearrangement joins TRBV5-6 to TRBJ2-5; TRBD1 might be the D (6 bases). CDR1 and CDR2 (germline): SGHDT, YYEEEE. Trimming left V 2 bases short and J 5 bases short, with 22 bases between. The CDR3 length is 17 residues. In nucleotides, the CDR3 is TGTGCCAGCAGCTTTCACTACAACAGGGCCGCTGGGGAGACCCAGTACTTC. It yields the protein CASSFHYNRAAGETQYF.

At least ten counts were recorded for this clonotype. The gene calls are TRBV20-1 and TRBJ2-1; 14 bases map to TRBD2. Germline lookup yields CDR1 DFQATT and CDR2 SNEGSKA (reference sequence). The CDR3 is 15 residues long. J gave up 2 bases and V 3 bases, and 0 bases lay outside the gene matches. CDR3: CSARGLAGAYNEQFF. CDR3 bases: TGCAGTGCTAGGGGACTAGCGGGGGCCTACAATGAGCAGTTCTTC.

This clonotype was detected ten times or more. This chain connects TRBV20-1 to TRBJ2-1, with D tentatively TRBD2 (5 bases). The CDR3 spans 14 residues. Looked up from germline, CDR1 is DFQATT and CDR2 is SNEGSKA (reference sequence). Trimming cost V 6 bases and J 0 bases, with 12 bases left between them. As DNA, the CDR3 is TGCAGTGCCTTGGACTTCAGCTCCTACAATGAGCAGTTCTTC. It translates to CSALDFSSYNEQFF.

The table lists this clonotype with many counts. This chain links TRBV5-1 with TRBJ1-2; D gene ambiguous. Trimming stripped 1 base from V and 3 bases from J, with 7 bases between. Looked up from germline, CDR1 is SGHRS and CDR2 is YFSETQ. This CDR3 is 13 amino acids long. CDR3 nucleotides: TGCGCCAGCAGCTTGCGGGAAGACTATGGCTACACCTTC. Encoded protein: CASSLREDYGYTF.

This clonotype was detected many times. The rearrangement links TRBV6-6 to TRBJ1-1; D is unclear. V was shortened by 6 bases and J by 1 base, with 9 bases between the two germline ends. The CDR3 extends over 13 amino acids. In germline, CDR1 is MNHNY, CDR2 SVGAGI (reference sequence). CDR3 region: CASRMYSNTEAFF. The CDR3, as DNA: TGTGCCAGCAGGATGTATTCGAACACTGAAGCTTTCTTT.

This clonotype was seen repeatedly, ten times or more. J is TRBJ2-1 and V is TRBV20-1; TRBD2 aligns across 13 bases. With V trimmed by 5 bases and J by 8 bases, 12 bases remained unmatched. This CDR3 has 16 residues. CDR1 is DFQATT and CDR2 is SNEGSKA in the germline V gene (reference sequence). CDR3 residues: CSAGGTSGGEIDEQFF. CDR3 coding DNA: TGCAGTGCTGGGGGCACTAGCGGGGGGGAAATAGATGAGCAGTTCTTC.

This clonotype has ten or more counts. The V call is TRBV7-9, the J call TRBJ1-2, with TRBD1 as a possible D gene (5 bases). Germline V gene sequence: CDR1 SEHNR, CDR2 FQNEAQ (reference sequence). Trimming pared 3 bases from V and 7 bases from J, leaving 18 bases between. This CDR3 comprises 15 residues. CDR3 bases: TGTGCCAGCAGCTTCACCGGGACGCCCCTAGGTGGCTACACCTTC. The encoded protein is CASSFTGTPLGGYTF.